The TCR beta chain described here comes from a study of vaccination and CD4 T cells after COVID-19. General study findings and limits: Spike mono-reactivity was evident in 304 of the 307 vaccine-specific clones derived from convalescent patients.

Cultured CD4+ T cell DNA was sequenced using the Oncomine TCR Beta short-read assay. TCRdb reprocessed the PCR reads with MiXCR, giving one entry per CDR3 protein. The sample has about 2,400 distinct CDR3 sequences, 21% seen once. The CDR3 is 14 amino acids. Germline loops: CDR1 LNHDA, CDR2 SQIVND (reference sequence). V lost 6 bases to trimming and J lost 2 bases; unmatched junction nucleotides: 6. Of note for this clonotype: Its matching antigen is unknown.

Treatment in this sample: 10-day PBMC culture with coronavirus spike peptide pools or control peptides (ViraFEST assay). CD4+ T cells that came from the unexposed donor were collected before the COVID-19 pandemic (2011-2018). Sequencing used CD4+ T cells from blood, cultured in vitro. The rearrangement links TRBV19 to TRBJ2-7, with TRBD1 matching 8 bases. This TCR was recovered from a human donor in good health. CDR3 in amino acids: CASRGTGGTYEQYF. The CDR3 DNA reads TGTGCCAGTAGAGGGACAGGAGGCACCTACGAGCAGTACTTC.